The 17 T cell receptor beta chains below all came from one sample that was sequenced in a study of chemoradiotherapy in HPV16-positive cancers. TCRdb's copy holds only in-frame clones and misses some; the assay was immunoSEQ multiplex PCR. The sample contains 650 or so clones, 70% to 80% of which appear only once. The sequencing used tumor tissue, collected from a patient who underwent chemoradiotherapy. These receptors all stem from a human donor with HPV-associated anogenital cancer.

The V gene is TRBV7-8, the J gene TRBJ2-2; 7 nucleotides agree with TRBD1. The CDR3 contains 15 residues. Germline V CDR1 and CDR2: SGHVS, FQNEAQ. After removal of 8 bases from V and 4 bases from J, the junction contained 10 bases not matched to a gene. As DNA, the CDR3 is TGTGCCAGCCGTAGGGACAGCCAGTCCACCGGGGAGCTGTTTTTT. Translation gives CASRRDSQSTGELFF.

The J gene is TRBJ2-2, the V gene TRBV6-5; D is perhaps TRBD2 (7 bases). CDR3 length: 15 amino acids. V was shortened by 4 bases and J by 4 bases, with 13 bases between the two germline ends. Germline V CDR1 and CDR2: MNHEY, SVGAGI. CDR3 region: CASSSRGGGTGELFF. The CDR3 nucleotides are TGTGCCAGCAGTTCCCGGGGAGGGGGCACCGGGGAGCTGTTTTTT.

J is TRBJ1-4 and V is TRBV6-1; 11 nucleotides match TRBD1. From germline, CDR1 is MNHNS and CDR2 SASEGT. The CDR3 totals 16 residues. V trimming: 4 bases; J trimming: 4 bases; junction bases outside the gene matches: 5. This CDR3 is CASSGTGGHGNEKLFF. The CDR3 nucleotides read TGTGCCAGCAGTGGGACAGGGGGCCACGGTAATGAAAAACTGTTTTTT.

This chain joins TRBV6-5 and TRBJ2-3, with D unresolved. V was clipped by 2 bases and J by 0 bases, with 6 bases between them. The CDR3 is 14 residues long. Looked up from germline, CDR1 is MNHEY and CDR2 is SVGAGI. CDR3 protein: CASSYGRSTDTQYF. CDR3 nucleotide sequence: TGTGCCAGCAGTTACGGGCGAAGCACAGATACGCAGTATTTT.

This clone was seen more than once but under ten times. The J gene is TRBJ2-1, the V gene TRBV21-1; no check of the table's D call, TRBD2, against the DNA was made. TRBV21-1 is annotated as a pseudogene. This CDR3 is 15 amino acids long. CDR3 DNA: TGTGCCAGCAGCTTAACTAGCGGGGTTTACAATGAGCAGTTCTTC. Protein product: CASSLTSGVYNEQFF.

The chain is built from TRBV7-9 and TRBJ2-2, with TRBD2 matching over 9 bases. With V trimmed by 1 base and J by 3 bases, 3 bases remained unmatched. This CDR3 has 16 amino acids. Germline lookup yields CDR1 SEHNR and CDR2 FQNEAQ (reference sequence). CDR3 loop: CASSLVVAGDTGELFF. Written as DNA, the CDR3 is TGTGCCAGCAGCTTAGTAGTAGCGGGAGACACCGGGGAGCTGTTTTTT. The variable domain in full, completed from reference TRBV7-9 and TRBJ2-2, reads DTGVSQNPRHKITKRGQNVTFRCDPISEHNRLYWYRQTLGQGPEFLTYFQNEAQLEKSRLLSDRFSAERPKGSFSTLEIQRTEQGDSAMYLCASSLVVAGDTGELFFGEGSRLTVL.

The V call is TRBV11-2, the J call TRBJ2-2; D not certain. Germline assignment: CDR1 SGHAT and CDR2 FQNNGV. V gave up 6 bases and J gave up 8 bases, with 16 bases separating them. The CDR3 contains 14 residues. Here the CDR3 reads CASRPGPSEGELFF. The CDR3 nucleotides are TGTGCCAGCAGACCCGGGCCCTCAGAAGGGGAGCTGTTTTTT.

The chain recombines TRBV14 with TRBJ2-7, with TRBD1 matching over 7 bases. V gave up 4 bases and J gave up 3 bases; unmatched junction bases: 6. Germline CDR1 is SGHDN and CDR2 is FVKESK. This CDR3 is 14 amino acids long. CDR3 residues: CASSLEGARYEQYF. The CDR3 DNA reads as TGTGCCAGCAGCCTCGAGGGGGCTCGCTACGAGCAGTACTTC.

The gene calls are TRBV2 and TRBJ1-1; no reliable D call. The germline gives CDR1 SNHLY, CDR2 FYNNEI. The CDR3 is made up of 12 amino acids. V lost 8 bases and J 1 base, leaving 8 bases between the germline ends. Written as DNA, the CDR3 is TGTGCCAGCGTTGAGGGGAACACTGAAGCTTTCTTT. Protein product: CASVEGNTEAFF.

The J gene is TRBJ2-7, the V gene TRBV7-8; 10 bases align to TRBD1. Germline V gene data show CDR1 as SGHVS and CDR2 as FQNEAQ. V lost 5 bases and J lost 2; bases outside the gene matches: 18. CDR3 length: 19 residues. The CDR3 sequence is CASSRALTRQGAFPYEQYF. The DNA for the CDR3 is TGTGCCAGCAGCAGGGCCCTCACTCGACAGGGGGCTTTTCCCTACGAGCAGTACTTC.

The CDR3 here is CASSLLGTGGEQYF. The DNA for the CDR3 is TGTGCCAGTAGTCTTCTTGGGACAGGGGGCGAGCAGTACTTC. The J gene is TRBJ2-7, the V gene TRBV19; 11 nucleotides align to TRBD1. The CDR3 is made up of 14 amino acids. Germline loops: CDR1 LNHDA, CDR2 SQIVND (reference sequence). Trimming removed 5 bases from V and 6 bases from J; junction bases left unmatched: 6.

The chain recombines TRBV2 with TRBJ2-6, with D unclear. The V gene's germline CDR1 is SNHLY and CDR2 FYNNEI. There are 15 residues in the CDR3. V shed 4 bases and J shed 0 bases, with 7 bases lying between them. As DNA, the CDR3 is TGTGCCAGCAGTGTAAGCAGCTCTGGGGCCAACGTCCTGACTTTC. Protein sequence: CASSVSSSGANVLTF.

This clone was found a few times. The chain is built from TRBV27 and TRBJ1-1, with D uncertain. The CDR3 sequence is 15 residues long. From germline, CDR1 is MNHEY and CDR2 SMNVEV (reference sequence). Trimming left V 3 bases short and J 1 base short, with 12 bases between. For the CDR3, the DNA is TGTGCCAGCAGTTTTTGGCCAGTCCAGAACACTGAAGCTTTCTTT. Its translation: CASSFWPVQNTEAFF.

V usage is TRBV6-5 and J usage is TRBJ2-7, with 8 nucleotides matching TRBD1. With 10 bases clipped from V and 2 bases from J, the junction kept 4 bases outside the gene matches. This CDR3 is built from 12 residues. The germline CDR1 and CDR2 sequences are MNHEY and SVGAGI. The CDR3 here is CATWDRPYEQYF. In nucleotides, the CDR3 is TGTGCCACCTGGGACAGGCCCTACGAGCAGTACTTC.

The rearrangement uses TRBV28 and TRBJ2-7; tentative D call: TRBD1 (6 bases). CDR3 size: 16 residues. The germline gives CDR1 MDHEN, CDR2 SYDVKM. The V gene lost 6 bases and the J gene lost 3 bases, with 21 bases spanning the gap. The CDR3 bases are TGTGCCAGCAGGGTCCCGGGACATCGGGGCGACTACGAGCAGTACTTC. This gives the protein CASRVPGHRGDYEQYF. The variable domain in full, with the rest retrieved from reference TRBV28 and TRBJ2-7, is DVKVTQSSRYLVKRTGEKVFLECVQDMDHENMFWYRQDPGLGLRLIYFSYDVKMKEKGDIPEGYSVSREKKERFSLILESASTNQTSMYLCASRVPGHRGDYEQYFGPGTRLTVT.

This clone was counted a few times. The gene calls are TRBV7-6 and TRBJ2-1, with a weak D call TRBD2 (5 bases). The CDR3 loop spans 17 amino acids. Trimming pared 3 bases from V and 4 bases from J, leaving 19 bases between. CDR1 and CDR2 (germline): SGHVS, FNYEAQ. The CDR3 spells CASSFMLLSSRYNEQFF. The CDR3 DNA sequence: TGTGCCAGCAGCTTCATGCTGCTGTCTAGCAGATACAATGAGCAGTTCTTC. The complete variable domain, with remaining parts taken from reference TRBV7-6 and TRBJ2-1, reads GAGVSQSPRYKVTKRGQDVALRCDPISGHVSLYWYRQALGQGPEFLTYFNYEAQQDKSGLPNDRFSAERPEGSISTLTIQRTEQRDSAMYRCASSFMLLSSRYNEQFFGPGTRLTVL.

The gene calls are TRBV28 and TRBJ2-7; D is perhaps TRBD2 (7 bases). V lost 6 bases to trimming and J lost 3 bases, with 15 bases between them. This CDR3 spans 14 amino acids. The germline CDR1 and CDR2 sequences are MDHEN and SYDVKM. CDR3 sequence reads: CASSLAGALYEQYF. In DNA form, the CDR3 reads TGTGCCAGCAGCCTTGCGGGGGCCCTCTACGAGCAGTACTTC.